Given below is one TCR beta chain in context. Produced via immunoSEQ multiplex PCR; TCRdb's table is partial and in-frame only. The sample consists of tens of thousands of clones, approximately 84% of them appearing once. The CDR3 extends over 15 amino acids. In germline, CDR1 is LGHNT, CDR2 FRNRAP. The V and J ends lost 0 bases and 4 bases respectively, with 12 bases between them. This specimen comes from a study of blood T cell repertoires in COVID-19. Across the study: PBMCs, B-cell-depleted T cells, or T cells provided the cDNA or gDNA that made up the material.

Seattle-derived patients entered the study during active infection and were followed longitudinally. This clonotype was sampled from a man in his 60s with COVID-19, enrolled during active disease. The sample consisted of peripheral blood. The chain recombines TRBV12-5 with TRBJ1-2; no clear D gene. The CDR3 DNA reads TGTGCTAGTGGTTTGGTAACGCGGCCCCCCTATGGCTACACCTTC. Encoded protein: CASGLVTRPPYGYTF.